One and the same sample provided the 8 T cell receptor beta chains below, sequenced in a study of blood T cell repertoires in COVID-19. TCRdb keeps only in-frame clones here, not all; method: immunoSEQ multiplex PCR. The table lists around 190,000 clones, roughly 86% of them singletons. Source material: PBMCs or T cells enriched from blood (not recorded which). Every receptor here comes from a man aged 35-49 years with acute COVID-19.

The gene calls are TRBV24-1 and TRBJ2-6; D is unclear. Germline loops: CDR1 KGHDR, CDR2 SFDVKD. The CDR3 has 15 residues. Trimming removed 7 bases at V and 0 bases at J, with 9 bases between. This CDR3 reads CATRGPSSGANVLTF. The CDR3 nucleotides are TGTGCCACCAGGGGCCCGAGCTCTGGGGCCAACGTCCTGACTTTC.

The chain combines TRBV6-5 with TRBJ2-7, with TRBD2 matching over 12 bases. V was clipped by 8 bases and J by 4 bases; unmatched bases: 6. The CDR3 is 14 residues long. CDR1 is MNHEY, CDR2 SVGAGI, per germline. This CDR3 is CASGASGRVYEQYF. The CDR3 DNA reads TGTGCCAGCGGGGCTAGCGGGAGGGTTTACGAGCAGTACTTC.

V usage is TRBV30 and J usage is TRBJ2-7; TRBD1 aligns across 7 bases. Germline V lookup: CDR1 GTSNPN, CDR2 SVGIG (reference sequence). The V and J ends lost 5 bases and 0 bases, in that order; junction bases with no gene match: 7. CDR3 length: 14 amino acids. CDR3 sequence (DNA): TGTGCCTGGGGTGGTGACAGGGCCTCCTACGAGCAGTACTTC. Translation gives CAWGGDRASYEQYF.

The V and J genes are TRBV24-1 and TRBJ2-3; tentatively, D is TRBD2 (7 bases). V was trimmed by 10 bases and J by 2 bases, leaving 21 bases between them. Per germline, CDR1 KGHDR and CDR2 SFDVKD. The CDR3 runs to 16 residues. The CDR3 DNA reads as TGTGCCACTGAGGGGGTGGCGGGGGTACCCACAGATACGCAGTATTTT. Amino acid sequence: CATEGVAGVPTDTQYF.

About this clone: Sequence at one end of the junction differs from germline and may be a read error. The rearrangement joins TRBV27 to TRBJ2-7; 8 bases line up with TRBD1. Germline-derived CDR1 and CDR2 are MNHEY and SMNVEV (reference sequence). This CDR3 has 14 residues. The CDR3 is CASSLRTGSYGQYF. In DNA form, the CDR3 reads TGTGCCAGCAGTCTCAGGACAGGGAGCTACGGGCAGTACTTC.

The chain uses TRBV7-2 and TRBJ2-1, with 8 bases that match TRBD2. This CDR3 comprises 15 residues. Trimming took 5 bases from V and 6 from J; bases not matched to a gene: 9. CDR1 and CDR2 (germline): SGHTA, FQGNSA. CDR3 in DNA: TGTGCCAGCAGCAGGGGACTAGGGGAGGTCAATGAGCAGTTCTTC. Translation: CASSRGLGEVNEQFF.

The gene calls are TRBV24-1 and TRBJ2-7, with D maybe TRBD1 (6 bases). V was pared by 9 bases and J by 5 bases, with 16 bases between. The CDR3 length is 13 residues. Germline-derived CDR1 and CDR2 are KGHDR and SFDVKD. The DNA of the CDR3 is TGTGCCACCCAGACAGGCCGGGGCCACGAGCAGTACTTC. Translation gives CATQTGRGHEQYF.

The rearrangement joins TRBV5-1 to TRBJ2-5; the D gene is possibly TRBD1 (6 bases). Germline CDR1 and CDR2: SGHRS and YFSETQ. This CDR3 has 15 residues. With 0 bases removed from V and 5 bases from J, the gap between germline ends came to 14 bases. This CDR3 reads CASSLARGLGETQYF. Here the CDR3 DNA reads TGCGCCAGCAGCTTGGCCAGGGGCTTGGGGGAGACCCAGTACTTC.